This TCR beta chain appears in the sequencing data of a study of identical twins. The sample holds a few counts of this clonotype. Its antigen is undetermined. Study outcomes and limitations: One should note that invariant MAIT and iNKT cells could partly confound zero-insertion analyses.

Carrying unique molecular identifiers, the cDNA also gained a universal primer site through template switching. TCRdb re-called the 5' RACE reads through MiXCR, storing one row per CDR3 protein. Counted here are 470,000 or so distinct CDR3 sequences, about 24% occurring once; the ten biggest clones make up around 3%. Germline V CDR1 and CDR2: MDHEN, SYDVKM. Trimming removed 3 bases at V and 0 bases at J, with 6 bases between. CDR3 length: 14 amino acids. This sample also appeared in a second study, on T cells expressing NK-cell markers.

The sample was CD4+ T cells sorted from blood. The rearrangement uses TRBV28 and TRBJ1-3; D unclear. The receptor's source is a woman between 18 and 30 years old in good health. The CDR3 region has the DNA TGTGCCAGCAGTTTTGGGAGCTCTGGAAACACCATATATTTT. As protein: CASSFGSSGNTIYF.